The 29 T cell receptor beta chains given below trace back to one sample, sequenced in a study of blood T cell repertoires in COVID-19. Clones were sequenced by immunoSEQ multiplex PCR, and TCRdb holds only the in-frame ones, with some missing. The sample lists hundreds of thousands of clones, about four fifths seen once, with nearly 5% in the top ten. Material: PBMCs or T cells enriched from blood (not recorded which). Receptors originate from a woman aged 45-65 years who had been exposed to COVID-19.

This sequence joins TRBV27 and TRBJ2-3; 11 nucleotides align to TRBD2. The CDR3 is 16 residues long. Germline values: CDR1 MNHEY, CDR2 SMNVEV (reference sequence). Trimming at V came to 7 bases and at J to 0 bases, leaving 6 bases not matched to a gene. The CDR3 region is CASTRTSGPSTDTQYF. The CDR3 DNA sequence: TGTGCCAGCACCCGGACTAGCGGGCCAAGCACAGATACGCAGTATTTT.

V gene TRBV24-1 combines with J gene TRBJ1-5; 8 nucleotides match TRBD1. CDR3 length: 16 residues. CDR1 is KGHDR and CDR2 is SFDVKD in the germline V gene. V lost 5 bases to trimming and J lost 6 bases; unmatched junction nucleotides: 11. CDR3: CATSATEGTGRQPQHF. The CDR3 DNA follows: TGTGCCACCAGTGCCACTGAAGGGACAGGCCGTCAGCCCCAGCATTTT.

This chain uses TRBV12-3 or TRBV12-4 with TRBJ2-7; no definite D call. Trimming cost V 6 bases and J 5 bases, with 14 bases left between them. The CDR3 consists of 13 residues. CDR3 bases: TGTGCCAGCAGCCGAGTAGTCAACGACGAGCAGTACTTC. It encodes CASSRVVNDEQYF.

As DNA, the CDR3 is TGTGCCAGCAGCCAACAGGACAGGGGCGAGATCTATGGCTACACCTTC. As protein: CASSQQDRGEIYGYTF. This sequence joins TRBV14 and TRBJ1-2; 9 bases fit TRBD1. J lost 4 bases, V lost 2 bases, and 8 bases had no gene match. From germline, CDR1 is SGHDN and CDR2 FVKESK. The CDR3 contains 16 residues.

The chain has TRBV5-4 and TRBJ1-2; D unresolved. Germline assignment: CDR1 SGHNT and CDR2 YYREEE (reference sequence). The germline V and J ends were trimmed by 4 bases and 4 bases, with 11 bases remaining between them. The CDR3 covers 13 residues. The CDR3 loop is CASSMSEAYGYTF. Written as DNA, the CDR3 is TGTGCCAGCAGCATGTCGGAGGCCTATGGCTACACCTTC.

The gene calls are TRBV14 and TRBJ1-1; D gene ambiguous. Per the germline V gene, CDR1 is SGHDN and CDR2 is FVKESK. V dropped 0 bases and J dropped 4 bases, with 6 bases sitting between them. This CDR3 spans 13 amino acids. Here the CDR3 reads CASSQDHVTEAFF. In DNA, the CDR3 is TGTGCCAGCAGCCAAGATCATGTCACTGAAGCTTTCTTT.

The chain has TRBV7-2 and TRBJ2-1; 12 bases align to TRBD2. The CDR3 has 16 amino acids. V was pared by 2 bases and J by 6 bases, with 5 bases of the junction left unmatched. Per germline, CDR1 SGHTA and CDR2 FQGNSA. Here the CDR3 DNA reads TGTGCCAGCAGCTTAATGGCTAGCGGGGGGGCCAATGAGCAGTTCTTC. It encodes CASSLMASGGANEQFF.

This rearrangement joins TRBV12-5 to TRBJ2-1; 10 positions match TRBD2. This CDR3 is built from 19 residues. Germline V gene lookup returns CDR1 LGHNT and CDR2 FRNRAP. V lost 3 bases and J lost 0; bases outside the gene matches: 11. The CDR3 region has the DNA TGTGCTAGTGGTTTTCCCAGCGGGGGGGCTCCCCTCTCCTACAATGAGCAGTTCTTC. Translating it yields CASGFPSGGAPLSYNEQFF.

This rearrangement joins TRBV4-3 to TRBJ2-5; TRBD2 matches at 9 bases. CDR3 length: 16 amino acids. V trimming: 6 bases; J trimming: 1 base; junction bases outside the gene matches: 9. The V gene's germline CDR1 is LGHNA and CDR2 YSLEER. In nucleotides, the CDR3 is TGCGCCAGCAGTTATTTAGCGGGGGAGCTCCAAGAGACCCAGTACTTC. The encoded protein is CASSYLAGELQETQYF.

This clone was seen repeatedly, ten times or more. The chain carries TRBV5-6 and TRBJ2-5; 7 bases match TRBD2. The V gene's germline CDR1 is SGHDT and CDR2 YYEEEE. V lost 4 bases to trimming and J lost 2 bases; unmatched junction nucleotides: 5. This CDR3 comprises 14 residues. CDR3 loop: CASSPLGLQETQYF. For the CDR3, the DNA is TGTGCCAGCAGCCCTCTGGGACTACAAGAGACCCAGTACTTC.

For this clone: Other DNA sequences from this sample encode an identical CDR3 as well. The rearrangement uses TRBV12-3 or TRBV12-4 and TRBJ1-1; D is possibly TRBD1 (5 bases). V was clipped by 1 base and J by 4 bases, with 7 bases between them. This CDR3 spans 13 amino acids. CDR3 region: CASSLGGVTEAFF. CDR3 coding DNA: TGTGCCAGCAGTTTAGGGGGGGTCACTGAAGCTTTCTTT.

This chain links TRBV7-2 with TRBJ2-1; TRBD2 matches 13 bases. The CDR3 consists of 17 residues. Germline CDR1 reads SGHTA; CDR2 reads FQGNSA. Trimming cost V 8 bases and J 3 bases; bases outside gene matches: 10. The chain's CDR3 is CASGPPLAGGLYNEQFF. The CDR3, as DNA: TGTGCCAGCGGCCCCCCACTAGCGGGGGGGCTCTACAATGAGCAGTTCTTC.

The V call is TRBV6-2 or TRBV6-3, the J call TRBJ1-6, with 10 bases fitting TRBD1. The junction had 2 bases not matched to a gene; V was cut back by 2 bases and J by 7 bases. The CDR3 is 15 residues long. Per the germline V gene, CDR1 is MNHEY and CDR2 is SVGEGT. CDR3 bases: TGTGCCAGCAGTTACATGGGACAGGGGAATTCACCCCTCCACTTT. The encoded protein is CASSYMGQGNSPLHF.

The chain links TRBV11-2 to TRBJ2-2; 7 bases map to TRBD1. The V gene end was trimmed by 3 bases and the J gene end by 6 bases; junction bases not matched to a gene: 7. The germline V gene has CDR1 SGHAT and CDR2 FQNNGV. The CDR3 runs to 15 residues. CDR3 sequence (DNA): TGTGCCAGCAGCTTTTTCGGGACAGTTCCCGGGGAGCTGTTTTTT. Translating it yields CASSFFGTVPGELFF.

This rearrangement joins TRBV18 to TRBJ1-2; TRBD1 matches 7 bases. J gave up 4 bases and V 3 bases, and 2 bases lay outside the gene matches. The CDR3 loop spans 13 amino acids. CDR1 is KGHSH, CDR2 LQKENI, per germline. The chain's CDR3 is CASSPDRSYGYTF. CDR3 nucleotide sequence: TGTGCCAGCTCACCGGACAGGAGCTATGGCTACACCTTC.

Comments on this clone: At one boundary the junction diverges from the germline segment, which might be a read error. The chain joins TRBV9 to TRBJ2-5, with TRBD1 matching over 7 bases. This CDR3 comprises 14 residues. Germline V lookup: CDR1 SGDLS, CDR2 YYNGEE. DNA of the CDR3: TGTGCCAGCAGCGCAAGACCTACAGGGGTGGGGATGGACTTC. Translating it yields CASSARPTGVGMDF.

The CDR3 spells CASSQDTGQYF. The CDR3 nucleotides are TGTGCCAGCAGCCAAGATACGGGGCAGTATTTT. The chain links TRBV3-1 (or the pseudogene TRBV3-2) to TRBJ2-3; D is unclear. The germline CDR1 and CDR2 sequences are LGHDT and YNNKEL (reference sequence). The CDR3 totals 11 residues. Trimming pared 0 bases from V and 11 bases from J, leaving 6 bases between.

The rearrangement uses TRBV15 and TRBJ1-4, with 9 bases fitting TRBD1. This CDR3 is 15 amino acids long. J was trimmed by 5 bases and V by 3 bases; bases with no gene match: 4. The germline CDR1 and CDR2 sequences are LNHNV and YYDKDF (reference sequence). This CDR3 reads CATSRPGTGNEKLFF. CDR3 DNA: TGTGCCACCAGCAGGCCCGGGACAGGGAATGAAAAACTGTTTTTT.

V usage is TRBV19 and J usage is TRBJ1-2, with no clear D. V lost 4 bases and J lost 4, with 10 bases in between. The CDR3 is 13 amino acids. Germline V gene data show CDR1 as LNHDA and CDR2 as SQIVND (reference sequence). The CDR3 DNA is TGTGCCAGTAGTACCGAGGTTGGCTATGGCTACACCTTC. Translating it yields CASSTEVGYGYTF.

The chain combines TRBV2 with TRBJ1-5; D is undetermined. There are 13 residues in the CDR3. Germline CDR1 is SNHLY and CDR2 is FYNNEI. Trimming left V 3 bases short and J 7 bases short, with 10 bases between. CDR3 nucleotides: TGTGCCAGCAGTGATGATGCGGGCCAGCCCCAGCATTTT. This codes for CASSDDAGQPQHF.

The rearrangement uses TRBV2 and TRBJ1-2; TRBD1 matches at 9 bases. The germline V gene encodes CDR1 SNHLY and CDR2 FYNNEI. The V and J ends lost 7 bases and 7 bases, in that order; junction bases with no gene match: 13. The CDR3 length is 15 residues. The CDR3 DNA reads TGTGCCAGCACCCCCAGGGGTGGGACAGGGTTTGGCTACACCTTC. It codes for CASTPRGGTGFGYTF.

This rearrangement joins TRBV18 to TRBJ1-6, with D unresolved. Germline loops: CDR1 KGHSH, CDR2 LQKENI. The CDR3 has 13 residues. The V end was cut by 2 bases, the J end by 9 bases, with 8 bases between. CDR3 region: CASSPSAPSPLHF. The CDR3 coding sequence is TGTGCCAGCTCACCAAGCGCCCCTTCACCCCTCCACTTT.

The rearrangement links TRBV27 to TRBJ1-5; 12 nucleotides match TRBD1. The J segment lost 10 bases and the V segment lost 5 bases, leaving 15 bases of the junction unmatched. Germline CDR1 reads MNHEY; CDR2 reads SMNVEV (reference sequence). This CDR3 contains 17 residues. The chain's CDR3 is CASSPAFPGQGAGPQHF. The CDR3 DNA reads TGTGCCAGCAGTCCCGCGTTTCCGGGACAGGGGGCCGGACCCCAGCATTTT.

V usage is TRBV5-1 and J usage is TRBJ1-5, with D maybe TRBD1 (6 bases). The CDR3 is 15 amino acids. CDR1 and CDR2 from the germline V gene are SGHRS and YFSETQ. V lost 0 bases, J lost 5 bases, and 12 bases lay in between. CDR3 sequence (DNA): TGCGCCAGCAGCTTGGGGGGGGCGGGGGATCAGCCCCAGCATTTT. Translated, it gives CASSLGGAGDQPQHF. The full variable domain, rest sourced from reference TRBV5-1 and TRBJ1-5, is KAGVTQTPRYLIKTRGQQVTLSCSPISGHRSVSWYQQTPGQGLQFLFEYFSETQRNKGNFPGRFSGRQFSNSRSEMNVSTLELGDSALYLCASSLGGAGDQPQHFGDGTRLSIL.

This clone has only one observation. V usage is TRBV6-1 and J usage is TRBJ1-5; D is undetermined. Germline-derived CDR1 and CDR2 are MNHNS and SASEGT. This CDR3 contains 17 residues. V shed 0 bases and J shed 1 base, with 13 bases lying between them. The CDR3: CASSEATTYSSNQPQHF. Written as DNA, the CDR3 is TGTGCCAGCAGTGAAGCGACTACATACTCAAGCAATCAGCCCCAGCATTTT.

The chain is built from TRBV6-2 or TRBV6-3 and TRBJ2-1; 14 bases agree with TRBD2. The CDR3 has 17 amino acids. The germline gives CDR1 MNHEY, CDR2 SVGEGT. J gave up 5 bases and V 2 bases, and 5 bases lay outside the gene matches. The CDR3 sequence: CASSYLTSGGADNEQFF. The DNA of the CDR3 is TGTGCCAGCAGTTACCTGACTAGCGGGGGGGCCGACAATGAGCAGTTCTTC.

The CDR3: CASSPAGLGTDTQYF. CDR3 coding DNA: TGTGCCAGCAGCCCTGCGGGGCTCGGCACAGATACGCAGTATTTT. The chain carries TRBV6-6 and TRBJ2-3; perhaps TRBD2 as D (6 bases). CDR3 length: 15 residues. V was clipped by 6 bases and J by 1 base, with 14 bases between them. The germline gives CDR1 MNHNY, CDR2 SVGAGI (reference sequence).

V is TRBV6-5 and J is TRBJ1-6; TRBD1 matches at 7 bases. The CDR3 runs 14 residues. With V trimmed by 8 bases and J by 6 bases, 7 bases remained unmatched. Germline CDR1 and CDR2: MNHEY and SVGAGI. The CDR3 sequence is CASGLGQVNSPLHF. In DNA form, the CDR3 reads TGTGCCAGCGGACTCGGACAGGTTAATTCACCCCTCCACTTT.

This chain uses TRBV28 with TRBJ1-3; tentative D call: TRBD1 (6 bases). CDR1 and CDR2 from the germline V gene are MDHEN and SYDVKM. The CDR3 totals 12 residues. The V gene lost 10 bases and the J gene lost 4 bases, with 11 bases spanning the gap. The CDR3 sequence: CATRGGGNTIYF. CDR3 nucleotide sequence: TGTGCCACCAGGGGAGGCGGAAACACCATATATTTT.